This T cell receptor beta chain was identified in a study of cytomegalovirus exposure and HLA in healthy donors. The CDR3 extends over 17 amino acids. V shed 0 bases and J 4 bases; nucleotides not matched to a gene: 8. Germline V gene lookup returns CDR1 SGHDN and CDR2 FVKESK. Primers for the PCR totalled 60 Vbeta and 13 Jbeta. Sequencing was performed with immunoSEQ multiplex PCR; in TCRdb, only in-frame clones are kept and a portion is missing. Among some 89,000 clones, about four fifths were seen once, and the ten largest hold under 2%. The sequence was collected from a woman aged 30 to 39 in good health and CMV-seronegative. The chain is built from TRBV14 and TRBJ2-3; TRBD2 matches 9 bases. Sequencing used PBMCs. The CDR3 here is CASSQERRLAESDTQYF. The CDR3 nucleotides read TGTGCCAGCAGCCAAGAAAGGCGACTAGCGGAATCAGATACGCAGTATTTT.